This T cell receptor (beta chain) was sequenced in a study of T cells expressing NK-cell markers. About the research overall: Source material for TCR beta repertoires consisted of sorted CD3+CD56+NKG2C+, CD3+CD56+NKG2C- and CD3+CD56-NKG2C+ T cells. Study-wide points: These clonotypes, the leaders elsewhere, also led the CD3+CD56-NKG2C+ fraction in a handful of donors. Several of the donors carried dominant NKG2C+ clonotypes that took up roughly 1.0-8% of their CD8+ T cells.

One entry per CDR3 protein, without DNA, is what TCRdb gives after re-calling the 5' RACE reads. Recorded here are 300,000 to 450,000 distinct CDR3 sequences; the top ten clones represent around 5%. A note on this clonotype: Its specificity is unknown.

This CDR3 has 17 amino acids. CDR1 is LNHDA and CDR2 is SQIVND in the germline V gene (reference sequence). This receptor was identified in a man aged 18-75 years in good health. Source material: blood T cells: a sorted CD56 or NKG2C T cell subset, CD4+ or CD8+ T cells, or bulk PBMC T cells (not recorded which). The chain uses TRBV19 and TRBJ2-1; TCRdb names TRBD2, which stays unverified in the absence of DNA. CDR3: CASSIASAGGAWDEQFF.